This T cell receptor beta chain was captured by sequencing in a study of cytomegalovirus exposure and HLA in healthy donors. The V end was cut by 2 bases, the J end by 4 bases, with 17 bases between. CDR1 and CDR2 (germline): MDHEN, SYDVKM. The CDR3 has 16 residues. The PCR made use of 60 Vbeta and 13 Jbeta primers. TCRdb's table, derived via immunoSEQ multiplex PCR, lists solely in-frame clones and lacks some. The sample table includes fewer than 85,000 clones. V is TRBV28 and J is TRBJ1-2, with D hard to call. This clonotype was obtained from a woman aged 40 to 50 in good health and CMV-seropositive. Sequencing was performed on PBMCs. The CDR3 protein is CASSLIIGGSSYGYTF. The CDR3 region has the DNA TGTGCCAGCAGTTTAATAATTGGAGGCAGCTCCTATGGCTACACCTTC.